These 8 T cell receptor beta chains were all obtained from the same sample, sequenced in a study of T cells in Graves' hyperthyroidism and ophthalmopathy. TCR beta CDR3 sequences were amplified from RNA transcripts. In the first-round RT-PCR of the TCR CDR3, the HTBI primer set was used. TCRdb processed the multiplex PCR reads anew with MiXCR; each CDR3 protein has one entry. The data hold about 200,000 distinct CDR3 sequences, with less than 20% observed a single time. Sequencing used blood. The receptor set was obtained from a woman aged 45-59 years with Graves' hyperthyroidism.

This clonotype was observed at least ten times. DNA of the CDR3: TGCGCCAGCAGCTTGGTAGCGGGAGGGGGCAATGAGCAGTTCTTC. Its translation is CASSLVAGGGNEQFF. The chain employs TRBV5-1 and TRBJ2-1, with 11 bases identical to TRBD2. The germline V gene encodes CDR1 SGHRS and CDR2 YFSETQ. The CDR3 is 15 amino acids. The V and J ends lost 0 bases and 6 bases, in that order; junction bases with no gene match: 2.

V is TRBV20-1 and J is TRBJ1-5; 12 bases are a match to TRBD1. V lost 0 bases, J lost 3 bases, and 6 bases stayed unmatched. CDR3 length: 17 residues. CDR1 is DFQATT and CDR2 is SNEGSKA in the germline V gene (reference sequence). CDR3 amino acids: CSARDTGTGGDNQPQHF. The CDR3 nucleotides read TGCAGTGCTAGAGATACCGGGACAGGGGGCGACAATCAGCCCCAGCATTTT.

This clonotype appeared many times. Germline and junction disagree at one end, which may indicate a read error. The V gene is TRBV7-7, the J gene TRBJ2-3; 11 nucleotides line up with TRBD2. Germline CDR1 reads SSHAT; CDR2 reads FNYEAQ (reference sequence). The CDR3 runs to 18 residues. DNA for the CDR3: TGTGCTAGCAGCCCGGGTGCTACTAGCGGGAGTCTCTCCGATACGCAGTATTTT. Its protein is CASSPGATSGSLSDTQYF.

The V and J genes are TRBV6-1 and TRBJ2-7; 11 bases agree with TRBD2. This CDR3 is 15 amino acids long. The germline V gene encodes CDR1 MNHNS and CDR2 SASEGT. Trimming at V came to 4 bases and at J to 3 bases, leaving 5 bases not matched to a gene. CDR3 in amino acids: CASSVGLAVDYEQYF. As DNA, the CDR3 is TGTGCCAGCAGTGTGGGACTAGCGGTCGACTACGAGCAGTACTTC.

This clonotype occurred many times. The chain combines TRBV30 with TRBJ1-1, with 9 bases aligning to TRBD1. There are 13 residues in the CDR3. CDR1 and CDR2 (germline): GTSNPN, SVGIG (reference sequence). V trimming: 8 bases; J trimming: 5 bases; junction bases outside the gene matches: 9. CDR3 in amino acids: CAGQQGATTEAFF. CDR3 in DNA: TGTGCCGGGCAACAGGGGGCGACGACTGAAGCTTTCTTT.

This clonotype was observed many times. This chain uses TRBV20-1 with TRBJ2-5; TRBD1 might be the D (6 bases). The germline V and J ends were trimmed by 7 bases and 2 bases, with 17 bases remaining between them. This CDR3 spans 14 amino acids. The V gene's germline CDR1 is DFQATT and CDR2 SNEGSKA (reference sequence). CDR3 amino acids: CSVIRTAAQETQYF. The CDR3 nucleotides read TGCAGTGTCATTCGGACAGCCGCACAAGAGACCCAGTACTTC.

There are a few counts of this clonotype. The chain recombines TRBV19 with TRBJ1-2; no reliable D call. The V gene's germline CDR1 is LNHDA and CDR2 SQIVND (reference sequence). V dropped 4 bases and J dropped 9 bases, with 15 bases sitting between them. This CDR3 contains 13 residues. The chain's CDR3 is CASSRGGLIRYTF. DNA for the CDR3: TGTGCCAGTAGTAGAGGTGGGCTGATCCGCTACACCTTC.

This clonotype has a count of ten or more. In nucleotides, the CDR3 is TGCAGTGCCGAACGGCTCGACTCCATTGAGCAGTTCTTC. Translated: CSAERLDSIEQFF. The chain carries TRBV20-1 and TRBJ2-1; no clear D gene. Trimming cost V 6 bases and J 9 bases, with 18 bases left between them. CDR1 is DFQATT and CDR2 is SNEGSKA in the germline V gene (reference sequence). This CDR3 spans 13 amino acids.